This TCR beta chain was profiled in a study of blood T cells in healthy people across ages. Together with a sample-barcoded 5' primer, a J-beta primer mix was included in a second PCR lasting about 6 to 11 cycles. TCRdb re-analysed the 5' RACE reads in MiXCR, keeping a single row per CDR3 protein. This sample has approximately 730,000 distinct CDR3 sequences, with roughly 50% found just once. There are 12 residues in the CDR3. CDR1 is LGHDT, CDR2 YNNKEL, per germline (reference sequence). V was shortened by 0 bases and J by 7 bases, with 6 bases between the two germline ends. This clonotype was counted ten times or more.

This receptor was taken from a man at least 80 years old in good health. Sequencing was done on a sample of blood. The chain carries TRBV3-1 and TRBJ2-5, with no clear D. In DNA form, the CDR3 reads TGTGCCAGCAGCCAAGATTTGGGGACCCAGTACTTC. This codes for CASSQDLGTQYF.